One TCR beta chain is described in this entry. Its antigen has not been determined. The record has no base qualities; no much larger clone is one base away. The germline V gene (reference sequence) provides CDR1 LNHDA and CDR2 SQIVND. Measured from the cysteine to the phenylalanine, the CDR3 is 15 residues long. Only the CDR3 region is kept as DNA, spanning 45 bases read in frame from base 1. The germline V end is reduced by 8 bases and the J end by 1 base; junction bases left unmatched: 10. The time point label corresponds to: baseline before first vaccination. Vaccinee samples were obtained from the UK trials COV001 and COV002, which included a single-blind randomized controlled phase 2/3 trial of AZD1222 (ChAdOx1 nCoV-19) in healthy adults. Trial participant PBMC samples were collected at day 0 and day 28 after the second dose for TCRbeta chain sequencing. The sample originates from a study of T cell responses to AZD1222 COVID-19 vaccine (dated by TCRdb to the early 2020s). A note on the overall study: AZD1222 recipients with second doses at about 4 weeks or about 12 weeks were pooled, because spike-specific TCR depth and breadth did not differ between schedules. Trial participants were enrolled into age subgroups of 18-55, 56-69 and 70-plus years, which contained about 150, 27 and 61 TCR-sequenced participants, respectively. A total of under 250 trial participants underwent TCR sequencing, of whom nearly 210 had received two doses of AZD1222 and approximately 25 had received two doses of the MenACWY control vaccine. The investigation overall reported the following: In the small 56-69-year group, the increase in depth fell short of significance, most likely because of low power. Because no samples from the day 14 peak response were available, repertoires could be characterized only after the peak T cell response. Participants were mostly white British and included more females than males, and it was suggested by the authors that clonal diversity may have been underestimated. The whole spike protein was spanned by vaccine-associated CD4 TCRs, and dominant responses were seen in regions 160-218 and 743-854. Reportedly, close to half of the unique spike-specific TCRs recognized epitopes lying outside the regions that are mutated in the B.1.351 and B.1.1.7 variants. After two AZD1222 doses, both the breadth and the depth of spike-specific TCRs were significantly higher than at day 0 and than in MenACWY recipients. Conclusions about previously exposed vaccinees were limited because only a handful of AZD1222 recipients were SARS-CoV-2 seropositive at baseline.

The CDR3 regions of human TCRbeta chains were analyzed by immunosequencing. The source study handled its data this way. Repertoire TCRs were matched against a reference library of SARS-CoV-2-specific TCRs generated with the MIRA antigen-specificity platform. Breadth was defined as the fraction of unique TCRs that were SARS-CoV-2-associated, and depth was defined as the fraction of total T cells that were SARS-CoV-2-associated. Using the MIRA data, each spike-specific TCR was mapped to the spike region that the TCR reacts to and placed in a CD4 or CD8 class. Log10-transformed breadth and depth values were compared by one-way ANOVA with Sidak's multiple comparisons tests. In its TCRdb copy, this immuneACCESS table keeps in-frame sequences only and misses some clones. Where compared with another copy, unresolved V genes explain less than half of these, and the others have no known cause. V, J and clone size were drawn from that table, and D and trimming were deduced from the DNA. This sample has 150,000 or so clones in its table, and approximately 85% of those were observed once. The ten largest clones take up under 9.5% of the sample.

The receptor was derived from an adult in good health. Source: peripheral blood, taken on day 0 of AZD1222 vaccination. The sequence links TRBV19 to TRBJ1-1; TRBD1 fits 7 bases in the junction. For the CDR3, the sequence is CASFLDRERNTEAFF. The nucleotide sequence is given as TGTGCCAGTTTCCTAGACAGGGAGAGGAACACTGAAGCTTTCTTT.